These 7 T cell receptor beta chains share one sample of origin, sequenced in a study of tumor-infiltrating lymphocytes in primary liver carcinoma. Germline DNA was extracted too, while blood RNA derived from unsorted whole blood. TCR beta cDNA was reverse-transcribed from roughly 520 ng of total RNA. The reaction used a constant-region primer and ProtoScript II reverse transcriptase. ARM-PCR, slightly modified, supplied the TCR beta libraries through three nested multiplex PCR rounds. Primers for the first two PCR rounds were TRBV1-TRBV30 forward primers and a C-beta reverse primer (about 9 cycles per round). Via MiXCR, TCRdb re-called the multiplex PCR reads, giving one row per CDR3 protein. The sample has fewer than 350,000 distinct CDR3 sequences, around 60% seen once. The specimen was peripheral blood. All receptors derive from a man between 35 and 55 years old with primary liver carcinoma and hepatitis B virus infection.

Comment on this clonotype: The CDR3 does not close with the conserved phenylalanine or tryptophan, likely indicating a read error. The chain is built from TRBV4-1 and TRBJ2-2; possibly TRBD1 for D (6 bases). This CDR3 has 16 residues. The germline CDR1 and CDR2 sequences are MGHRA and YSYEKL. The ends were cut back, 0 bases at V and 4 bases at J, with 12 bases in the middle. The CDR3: CASSQEPDRFTGELFL. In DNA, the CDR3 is TGCGCCAGCAGCCAAGAACCCGACAGGTTCACCGGGGAGCTGTTTCTT.

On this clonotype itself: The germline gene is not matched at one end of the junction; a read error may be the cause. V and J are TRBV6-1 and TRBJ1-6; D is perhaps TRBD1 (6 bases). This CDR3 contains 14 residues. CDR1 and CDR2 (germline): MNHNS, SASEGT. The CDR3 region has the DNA TGTGCCAGCAGTGTGAACAGGGAGAGTTCACGCCTCCACTTT. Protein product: CASSVNRESSRLHF.

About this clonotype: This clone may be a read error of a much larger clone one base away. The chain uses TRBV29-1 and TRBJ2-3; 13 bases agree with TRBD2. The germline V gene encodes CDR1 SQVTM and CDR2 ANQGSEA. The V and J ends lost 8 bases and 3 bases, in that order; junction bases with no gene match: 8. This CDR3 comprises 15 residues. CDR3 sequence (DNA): TGCAGCTTCGGACTAGCGGGAGATGGGACAGATACGCAGTATTTT. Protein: CSFGLAGDGTDTQYF.

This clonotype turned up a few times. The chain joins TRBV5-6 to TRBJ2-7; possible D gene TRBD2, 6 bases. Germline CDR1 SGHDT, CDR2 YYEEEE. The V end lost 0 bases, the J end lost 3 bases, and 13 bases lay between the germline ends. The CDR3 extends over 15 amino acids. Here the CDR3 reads CASSLAGTGNYEQYF. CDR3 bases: TGTGCCAGCAGCTTGGCCGGGACTGGTAACTACGAGCAGTACTTC.

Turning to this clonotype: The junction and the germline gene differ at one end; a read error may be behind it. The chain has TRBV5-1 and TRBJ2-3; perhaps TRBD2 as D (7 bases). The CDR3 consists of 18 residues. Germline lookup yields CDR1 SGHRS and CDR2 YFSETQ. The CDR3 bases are TGCGCCAGCAGCTTAGTCGGACTAGGGGGAGTTAGCACAGATACTCAGTATTTT. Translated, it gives CASSLVGLGGVSTDTQYF.

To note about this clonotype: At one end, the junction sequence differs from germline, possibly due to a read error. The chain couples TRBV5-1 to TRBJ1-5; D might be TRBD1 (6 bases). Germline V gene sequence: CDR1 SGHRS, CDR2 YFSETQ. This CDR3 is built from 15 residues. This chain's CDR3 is CVSSLGGGEHQPQHF. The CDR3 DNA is TGCGTCAGCAGCCTTGGAGGGGGAGAGCATCAGCCCCAGCATTTT.

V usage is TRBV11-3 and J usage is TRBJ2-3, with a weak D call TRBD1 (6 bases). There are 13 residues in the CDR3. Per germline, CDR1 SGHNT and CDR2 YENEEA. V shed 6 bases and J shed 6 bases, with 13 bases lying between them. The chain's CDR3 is CASSGQMGDTQYF. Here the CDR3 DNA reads TGTGCCAGCAGTGGACAGATGGGGGATACGCAGTATTTT.